One and the same sample provided the 5 T cell receptor beta chains below, sequenced in a study of blood T cell repertoires in COVID-19. TCRdb keeps only in-frame clones here, not all; method: immunoSEQ multiplex PCR. The sample carries about 430,000 clones, roughly 84% recorded once. Sequencing was carried out using PBMCs or T cells enriched from blood (not recorded which). The source of these receptors is a woman aged 18-29 years who had been exposed to COVID-19.

The rearrangement joins TRBV15 to TRBJ2-3; D not certain. The V end was cut by 1 base, the J end by 2 bases, with 7 bases between. Germline-derived CDR1 and CDR2 are LNHNV and YYDKDF (reference sequence). This CDR3 spans 14 amino acids. The CDR3 nucleotides are TGTGCCACCAGCAGAGGGGCAGACACAGATACGCAGTATTTT. Protein sequence: CATSRGADTDTQYF.

The chain joins TRBV5-4 to TRBJ1-2; 9 positions match TRBD1. From germline, CDR1 is SGHNT and CDR2 YYREEE (reference sequence). The length of the CDR3 is 15 residues. V lost 4 bases and J lost 2; bases outside the gene matches: 6. In DNA, the CDR3 is TGTGCCAGCAGCCCGGGGACAGGGCTAAACTATGGCTACACCTTC. This translates into CASSPGTGLNYGYTF.

V gene TRBV3-1 (or the pseudogene TRBV3-2) combines with J gene TRBJ1-3; D is undetermined. This CDR3 is 15 amino acids long. V was trimmed by 4 bases and J by 0 bases, leaving 10 bases between them. Germline CDR1 reads LGHDT; CDR2 reads YNNKEL (reference sequence). For the CDR3, the DNA is TGTGCCAGCAGCCCTTCGACGGGCTCTGGAAACACCATATATTTT. This codes for CASSPSTGSGNTIYF.

This chain joins TRBV19 and TRBJ2-1; TRBD2 matches 11 bases. The CDR3 runs to 15 residues. Germline CDR1 is LNHDA and CDR2 is SQIVND (reference sequence). Germline trimming cut 3 bases from V and 7 bases from J; bases unmatched to any gene: 5. The CDR3 DNA reads TGTGCCAGTAGTATTCTTAGCGGGGGGGCAAATGAGCAGTTCTTC. Its protein product is CASSILSGGANEQFF.

The rearrangement joins TRBV2 to TRBJ1-5; 9 bases fit TRBD1. The CDR3 is made up of 15 amino acids. V lost 4 bases and J lost 4; bases outside the gene matches: 5. Germline CDR1 and CDR2: SNHLY and FYNNEI. In DNA, the CDR3 is TGTGCCAGCAGTGTCCATGACAGGGGGAATCAGCCCCAGCATTTT. It translates to CASSVHDRGNQPQHF.